The next 26 T cell receptor beta chains were all read from a single sample in a study of regulatory T cells in long-lasting Graves disease. Time point defined: newly diagnosed GD, antithyroid drugs for less than 3 months. RNA isolated from PBMCs was used to make the TCR library. Investigators prepared the TCR beta libraries by applying iRepertoire HTBI primers and Arm-PCR of CDR3 regions. From the multiplex PCR reads, TCRdb called clonotypes with MiXCR, one entry per CDR3 protein. This table holds approximately 400,000 distinct CDR3 sequences, over 12% found once. These sequences were also reported in another study, on T cells in Graves' hyperthyroidism and ophthalmopathy.

The sample consisted of peripheral blood mononuclear cells (PBMCs), taken at new diagnosis, from a patient treated with antithyroid drugs. The receptor source for this set is a woman in her thirties or forties with Graves disease.

This clonotype was seen a handful of times. The genes are TRBV20-1 and TRBJ2-3, with D maybe TRBD2 (5 bases). This CDR3 comprises 15 residues. Germline-derived CDR1 and CDR2 are DFQATT and SNEGSKA (reference sequence). V gave up 5 bases and J gave up 0 bases, with 15 bases separating them. The CDR3 spells CSAGSIASSTDTQYF. In DNA, the CDR3 is TGCAGTGCTGGGTCCATAGCGAGTAGCACAGATACGCAGTATTTT.

This clonotype has a count of ten or more. J is TRBJ2-1 and V is TRBV27; D call uncertain. Germline V gene lookup returns CDR1 MNHEY and CDR2 SMNVEV (reference sequence). This CDR3 comprises 14 residues. The germline V and J ends were trimmed by 5 bases and 0 bases, with 8 bases remaining between them. The CDR3 coding sequence is TGTGCCAGCAGTCCCCACACCTCCTACAATGAGCAGTTCTTC. Its protein product is CASSPHTSYNEQFF.

This clonotype was counted at least ten times. V and J are TRBV2 and TRBJ2-1; possible D gene TRBD2, 5 bases. Trimming pared 4 bases from V and 1 base from J, leaving 8 bases between. CDR1 SNHLY and CDR2 FYNNEI come from the germline V gene. The CDR3 contains 14 residues. CDR3 sequence (DNA): TGTGCCAGCAGTGTAGAGGGATCCTACAATGAGCAGTTCTTC. It codes for CASSVEGSYNEQFF. The full variable domain, in which reference TRBV2 and TRBJ2-1 provide the parts outside the CDR3, is EPEVTQTPSHQVTQMGQEVILRCVPISNHLYFYWYRQILGQKVEFLVSFYNNEISEKSEIFDDQFSVERPDGSNFTLKIRSTKLEDSAMYFCASSVEGSYNEQFFGPGTRLTVL.

This clonotype was counted a few times. V usage is TRBV7-6 and J usage is TRBJ2-1; maybe TRBD1 (6 bases). In germline, CDR1 is SGHVS, CDR2 FNYEAQ. The CDR3 sequence is 18 residues long. Trimming removed 5 bases at V and 5 bases at J, with 25 bases between. The CDR3 bases are TGTGCCAGCAGCCCCAACCCCGTGGACAGTTCTCCTGACAATGAGCAGTTCTTC. Protein product: CASSPNPVDSSPDNEQFF.

The CDR3 DNA is TGTGCCAGCAGCTCGACAGAATCCTACAATGAGCAGTTCTTC. Translating gives CASSSTESYNEQFF. The rearrangement uses TRBV7-8 and TRBJ2-1; D may be TRBD1 (5 bases). Germline-derived CDR1 and CDR2 are SGHVS and FQNEAQ. V was clipped by 4 bases and J by 1 base, with 8 bases between them. The CDR3 has 14 residues.

Many counts were recorded for this clonotype. The rearrangement links TRBV10-3 to TRBJ1-6; D is possibly TRBD1 (6 bases). The CDR3 runs 14 residues. The germline gives CDR1 ENHRY, CDR2 SYGVKD. V dropped 3 bases and J dropped 8 bases, with 11 bases sitting between them. CDR3 DNA sequence: TGTGCCATCAGTGACAGGGGTGAAGATTCACCCCTCCACTTT. As protein: CAISDRGEDSPLHF.

This clonotype came up many times. The chain links TRBV19 to TRBJ2-3, with 7 bases matching TRBD1. This CDR3 contains 14 residues. Germline values: CDR1 LNHDA, CDR2 SQIVND (reference sequence). Trimming cost V 9 bases and J 3 bases; bases outside gene matches: 9. The CDR3 region is CASSPAGGTDTQYF. In nucleotides, the CDR3 is TGTGCCAGCAGCCCCGCAGGGGGAACAGATACGCAGTATTTT.

This rearrangement joins TRBV7-9 to TRBJ1-1; 7 bases agree with TRBD1. Germline lookup yields CDR1 SEHNR and CDR2 FQNEAQ (reference sequence). This CDR3 contains 15 residues. The trim removed 4 bases at V and 4 bases at J, leaving 9 bases unmatched. CDR3 DNA sequence: TGTGCCAGCAGCTCGACGACAGGGAGGGGCACTGAAGCTTTCTTT. It is translated as CASSSTTGRGTEAFF.

In this sample, this clonotype turned up many times. The chain couples TRBV14 to TRBJ2-7; perhaps TRBD2 as D (5 bases). The CDR3 contains 15 residues. The V gene lost 4 bases and the J gene lost 3 bases, with 16 bases spanning the gap. CDR1 and CDR2 from the germline V gene are SGHDN and FVKESK. CDR3 sequence: CASSRVARSGYEQYF. The CDR3 bases are TGTGCCAGCAGCCGAGTAGCGAGGAGCGGCTACGAGCAGTACTTC.

This chain joins TRBV6-1 and TRBJ1-1, with 11 bases that match TRBD1. The CDR3 has 17 residues. Unmatched junction bases numbered 13, after V lost 6 bases and J lost 4 bases. The germline gives CDR1 MNHNS, CDR2 SASEGT. CDR3 residues: CASSRPRSGTGGTEAFF. The CDR3 nucleotides read TGTGCCAGCAGCCGTCCCCGCTCCGGGACAGGGGGCACTGAAGCTTTCTTT.

In its sample, this clonotype was seen a few times. This sequence joins TRBV7-3 and TRBJ2-1; 12 bases are a match to TRBD2. This CDR3 is 15 amino acids long. Germline CDR1 is SGHTA and CDR2 is FQGTGA. The V and J ends lost 6 bases and 5 bases, in that order; junction bases with no gene match: 5. The CDR3 coding sequence is TGTGCCAGCAGGGACCGACTAGCGGGGGACAATGAGCAGTTCTTC. Encoded protein: CASRDRLAGDNEQFF.

This clonotype was seen many times. The CDR3 coding sequence is TGTGCCAGCAGTCCCGGGACAGAGAGCTCCTATAATTCACCCCTCCACTTT. Residues: CASSPGTESSYNSPLHF. The V call is TRBV6-1, the J call TRBJ1-6; 7 nucleotides match TRBD1. The CDR3 is made up of 17 amino acids. Germline CDR1 and CDR2: MNHNS and SASEGT. The V gene end was trimmed by 5 bases and the J gene end by 0 bases; junction bases not matched to a gene: 7.

The chain couples TRBV29-1 to TRBJ2-1; D is unclear. In germline, CDR1 is SQVTM, CDR2 ANQGSEA. The CDR3 length is 11 residues. Trimming took 7 bases from V and 4 from J, leaving 8 bases between them. The CDR3 coding sequence is TGCAGCGCCCTGGTATACAATGAGCAGTTCTTC. It translates to CSALVYNEQFF.

The chain uses TRBV7-9 and TRBJ1-1; D ambiguous. This CDR3 is 14 amino acids long. Between the trimmed V and J ends, which lost 5 bases and 5 bases, there was a span of 15 bases. CDR1 is SEHNR and CDR2 is FQNEAQ in the germline V gene (reference sequence). The CDR3 nucleotides are TGTGCCAGCAGCCTTCCACGGGCGCGGACTGAAGCTTTCTTT. Protein: CASSLPRARTEAFF.

This clonotype was recorded at least ten times. V usage is TRBV2 and J usage is TRBJ2-1; unclear D gene. V gave up 2 bases and J gave up 10 bases, with 6 bases separating them. The CDR3 has 11 amino acids. Germline-derived CDR1 and CDR2 are SNHLY and FYNNEI. The CDR3 region is CASSEWREQFF. In DNA form, the CDR3 reads TGTGCCAGCAGTGAATGGCGGGAGCAGTTCTTC.

This clonotype was seen at least ten times. The chain recombines TRBV11-3 with TRBJ2-1; D is ambiguous. The germline V gene has CDR1 SGHNT and CDR2 YENEEA. Trimming shortened V by 5 bases and J by 6 bases, and 8 bases separated the two germline ends. The length of the CDR3 is 12 residues. CDR3 in amino acids: CASSQKGNEQFF. Here the CDR3 DNA reads TGTGCCAGCAGCCAAAAGGGCAATGAGCAGTTCTTC.

In its sample, this clonotype was seen many times. The junction and the germline gene differ at one end; a read error may be behind it. The chain couples TRBV7-7 to TRBJ2-3; a weak D match, TRBD2 (6 bases). Germline V lookup: CDR1 SSHAT, CDR2 FNYEAQ (reference sequence). The CDR3 runs to 14 residues. This chain's CDR3 is CASSLNEAGDTQYF. Here the CDR3 DNA reads TGTGCTAGCAGCTTAAATGAAGCGGGAGATACGCAGTATTTT.

J is TRBJ2-7 and V is TRBV2; the D gene is possibly TRBD2 (7 bases). With 5 bases removed from V and 2 bases from J, the gap between germline ends came to 16 bases. CDR1 is SNHLY and CDR2 is FYNNEI in the germline V gene. This CDR3 is built from 15 residues. The chain's CDR3 is CASSPGEGRPYEQYF. Here the CDR3 DNA reads TGTGCCAGCAGTCCAGGGGAGGGCCGACCCTACGAGCAGTACTTC. Supplemented by reference TRBV2 and TRBJ2-7, the full variable domain reads EPEVTQTPSHQVTQMGQEVILRCVPISNHLYFYWYRQILGQKVEFLVSFYNNEISEKSEIFDDQFSVERPDGSNFTLKIRSTKLEDSAMYFCASSPGEGRPYEQYFGPGTRLTVT.

This clonotype occurred many times. This chain connects TRBV7-2 to TRBJ2-7; D uncertain. CDR1 and CDR2 (germline): SGHTA, FQGNSA. Trimming took off 1 base at V and 1 base at J, with 8 bases between the two ends. The CDR3 runs to 14 residues. In nucleotides, the CDR3 is TGTGCCAGCAGCTTAGACTACAGATCCTACGAGCAGTACTTC. Its translation: CASSLDYRSYEQYF. Supplemented by reference TRBV7-2 and TRBJ2-7, the full variable domain reads GAGVSQSPSNKVTEKGKDVELRCDPISGHTALYWYRQSLGQGLEFLIYFQGNSAPDKSGLPSDRFSAERTGGSVSTLTIQRTQQEDSAVYLCASSLDYRSYEQYFGPGTRLTVT.

In its sample, this clonotype was seen many times. The chain links TRBV12-3 or TRBV12-4 to TRBJ2-2; D remains unclear. This CDR3 spans 14 amino acids. V lost 5 bases and J lost 7, with 14 bases in between. The CDR3 nucleotides are TGTGCCAGCAGTAATGTGGGCACCCTCGGGGAGCTGTTTTTT. Residues: CASSNVGTLGELFF.

As DNA, the CDR3 is TGTGCCTGGAGGGGGAGTCGAGTCCAAGAGACCCAGTACTTC. Translation gives CAWRGSRVQETQYF. The chain has TRBV30 and TRBJ2-5, with D possibly matching TRBD2 (5 bases). Germline V gives CDR1 GTSNPN, CDR2 SVGIG (reference sequence). CDR3 length equals 14 residues. V lost 3 bases, J lost 1 base, and 12 bases lay in between.

The rearrangement uses TRBV5-6 and TRBJ1-2; TRBD1 aligns across 8 bases. CDR1 and CDR2 (germline): SGHDT, YYEEEE. Losses at the gene ends were 3 bases for V and 3 bases for J; bases not matched to a gene: 4. CDR3 length: 14 amino acids. The CDR3 nucleotides are TGTGCCAGCAGCTCGACAGGGGTTCACTATGGCTACACCTTC. As protein: CASSSTGVHYGYTF.

This clonotype was detected many times. The chain is built from TRBV3-1 and TRBJ2-7; unclear D gene. The CDR3 runs to 12 residues. Trimming left V 1 base short and J 3 bases short, with 4 bases between. Per germline, CDR1 LGHDT and CDR2 YNNKEL (reference sequence). As DNA, the CDR3 is TGTGCCAGCAGCCAAGTGGGCTACGAGCAGTACTTC. Encoded protein: CASSQVGYEQYF.

The chain recombines TRBV28 with TRBJ2-7; tentatively, D is TRBD1 (5 bases). V dropped 2 bases and J dropped 0 bases, with 8 bases sitting between them. The CDR3 spans 14 residues. Per the germline V gene, CDR1 is MDHEN and CDR2 is SYDVKM. In DNA, the CDR3 is TGTGCCAGCAGTTTAAACCAGGGCTCCTACGAGCAGTACTTC. It codes for CASSLNQGSYEQYF.

This clonotype was counted ten times or more. A junction boundary mismatches the germline segment, possibly from a read error. The rearrangement links TRBV2 to TRBJ2-1; perhaps D is TRBD1 or TRBD2 (5 bases each). This CDR3 has 14 residues. Germline loops: CDR1 SNHLY, CDR2 FYNNEI. The CDR3 spells CPSGVRVFYNEQFF. DNA for the CDR3: TGTCCCAGCGGAGTCAGGGTTTTCTACAATGAGCAGTTCTTC. Variable domain in full (rest from reference TRBV2 and TRBJ2-1): EPEVTQTPSHQVTQMGQEVILRCVPISNHLYFYWYRQILGQKVEFLVSFYNNEISEKSEIFDDQFSVERPDGSNFTLKIRSTKLEDSAMYFCPSGVRVFYNEQFFGPGTRLTVL.

This clonotype came up a few times. J is TRBJ2-5 and V is TRBV12-5; no clear D. Per germline, CDR1 LGHNT and CDR2 FRNRAP. The V and J ends lost 1 base and 5 bases respectively, with 11 bases between them. The CDR3 totals 14 residues. CDR3 nucleotides: TGTGCTAGTGGTTTGGGTGAATACGGGGAGACCCAGTACTTC. This gives the protein CASGLGEYGETQYF.